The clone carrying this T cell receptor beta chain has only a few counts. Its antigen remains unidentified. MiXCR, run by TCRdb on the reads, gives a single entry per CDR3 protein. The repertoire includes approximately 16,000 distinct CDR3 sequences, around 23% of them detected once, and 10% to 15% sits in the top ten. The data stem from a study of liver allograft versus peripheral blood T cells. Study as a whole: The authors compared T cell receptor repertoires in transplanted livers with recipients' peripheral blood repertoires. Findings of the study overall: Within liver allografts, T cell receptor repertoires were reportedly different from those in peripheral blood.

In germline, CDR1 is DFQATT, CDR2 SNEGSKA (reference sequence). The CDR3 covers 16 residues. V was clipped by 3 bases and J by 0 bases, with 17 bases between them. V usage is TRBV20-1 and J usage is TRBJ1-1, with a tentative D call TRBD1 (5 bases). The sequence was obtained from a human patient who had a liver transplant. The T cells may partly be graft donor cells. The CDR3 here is CSARSGVGAMNTEAFF. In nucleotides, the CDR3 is TGCAGTGCTAGGAGCGGGGTCGGGGCCATGAACACTGAAGCTTTCTTT.